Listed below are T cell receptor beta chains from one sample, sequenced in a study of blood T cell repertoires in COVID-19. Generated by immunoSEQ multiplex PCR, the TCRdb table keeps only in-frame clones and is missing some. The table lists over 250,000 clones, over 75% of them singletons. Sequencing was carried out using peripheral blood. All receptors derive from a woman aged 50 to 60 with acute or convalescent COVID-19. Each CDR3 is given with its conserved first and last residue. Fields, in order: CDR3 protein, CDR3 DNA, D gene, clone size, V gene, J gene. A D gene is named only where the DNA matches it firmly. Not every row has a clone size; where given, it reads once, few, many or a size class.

CDR3: CSASYRSGRTDTQYF; DNA: TGCAGTGCTAGTTATCGTAGCGGGAGAACAGATACGCAGTATTTT; D: TRBD2; size: -; V: TRBV20-1; J: TRBJ2-3
CDR3: CASSPPGQGAHEKLFF; DNA: TGTGCCAGCTCACCACCGGGGCAGGGGGCGCATGAAAAACTGTTTTTT; D: TRBD1; size: -; V: TRBV18; J: TRBJ1-4
CDR3: CASSYGVSGELFF; DNA: TGTGCCAGCAGTTACGGAGTCTCCGGGGAGCTGTTTTTT; D: -; size: -; V: TRBV6-5; J: TRBJ2-2
CDR3: CASSPLLGTSGRFGDTQYF; DNA: TGTGCCAGCAGCCCCCTCCTCGGGACTAGCGGGAGGTTTGGAGATACGCAGTATTTT; D: TRBD2; size: -; V: TRBV14; J: TRBJ2-3
CDR3: CASSEIAGRGADTQYF; DNA: TGCGCCAGCAGTGAAATAGCGGGGAGGGGGGCAGATACGCAGTATTTT; D: TRBD2; size: -; V: TRBV10-1; J: TRBJ2-3
CDR3: CASSLRDSNQPQHF; DNA: TGTGCCAGCAGTCTAAGAGATAGCAATCAGCCCCAGCATTTT; D: -; size: -; V: TRBV27; J: TRBJ1-5
CDR3: CASSRLEGQPQHF; DNA: TGTGCCAGCAGCCGACTCGAGGGTCAGCCCCAGCATTTT; D: -; size: -; V: TRBV12-3/TRBV12-4; J: TRBJ1-5
CDR3: CASSYGTGESSYEQYF; DNA: TGTGCCAGCAGTTACGGGACAGGAGAGAGCTCCTACGAGCAGTACTTC; D: TRBD1; size: -; V: TRBV6-2/TRBV6-3; J: TRBJ2-7
CDR3: CASSYSGQGWSQFF; DNA: TGTGCCAGCAGTTACTCGGGGCAGGGTTGGTCACAGTTCTTC; D: -; size: -; V: TRBV6-2/TRBV6-3; J: TRBJ2-1
CDR3: CASSLRARAGEDTQYF; DNA: TGTGCCAGCAGCTTACGCGCTCGAGCGGGAGAGGATACGCAGTATTTT; D: TRBD2; size: -; V: TRBV7-2; J: TRBJ2-3
CDR3: CAISRDQETQYF; DNA: TGTGCCATCAGTCGGGACCAAGAGACCCAGTACTTC; D: -; size: -; V: TRBV10-3; J: TRBJ2-5
CDR3: CASSPQGWEEKLFF; DNA: TGTGCCAGCTCACCACAGGGCTGGGAGGAAAAACTGTTTTTT; D: -; size: few; V: TRBV18; J: TRBJ1-4
CDR3: CASSSSWSYEQFF; DNA: TGTGCCAGCAGCTCCTCCTGGAGCTATGAGCAGTTCTTC; D: -; size: -; V: TRBV7-3; J: TRBJ2-1
CDR3: CASQPRGATEAFF; DNA: TGCGCCAGCCAACCGCGGGGGGCTACTGAAGCTTTCTTT; D: -; size: -; V: TRBV5-1; J: TRBJ1-1
CDR3: CASSLQGLQTGELFF; DNA: TGTGCCAGCAGCTTACAGGGCTTACAAACCGGGGAGCTGTTTTTT; D: -; size: -; V: TRBV11-2; J: TRBJ2-2
CDR3: CASSLDREGEQYF; DNA: TGTGCCAGCAGCTTGGACAGGGAGGGCGAGCAGTACTTC; D: -; size: -; V: TRBV7-2; J: TRBJ2-7
CDR3: CASSQQGNSNQPQHF; DNA: TGTGCCAGCAGTCAACAGGGTAATAGCAATCAGCCCCAGCATTTT; D: -; size: -; V: TRBV6-5; J: TRBJ1-5
CDR3: CASSLFGGDTGELFF; DNA: TGTGCCAGCAGTTTATTCGGCGGGGACACCGGGGAGCTGTTTTTT; D: -; size: -; V: TRBV28; J: TRBJ2-2